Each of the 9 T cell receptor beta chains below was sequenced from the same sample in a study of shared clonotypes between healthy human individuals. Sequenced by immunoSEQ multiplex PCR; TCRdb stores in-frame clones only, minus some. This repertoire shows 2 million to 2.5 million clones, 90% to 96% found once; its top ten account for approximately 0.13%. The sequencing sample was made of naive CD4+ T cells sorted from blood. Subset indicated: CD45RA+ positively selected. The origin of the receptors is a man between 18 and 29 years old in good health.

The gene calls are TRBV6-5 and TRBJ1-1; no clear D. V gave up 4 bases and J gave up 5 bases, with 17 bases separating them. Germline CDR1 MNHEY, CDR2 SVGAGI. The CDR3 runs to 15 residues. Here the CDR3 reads CASSSPGGRETEAFF. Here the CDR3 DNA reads TGTGCCAGCAGTTCTCCCGGCGGGAGGGAAACTGAAGCTTTCTTT.

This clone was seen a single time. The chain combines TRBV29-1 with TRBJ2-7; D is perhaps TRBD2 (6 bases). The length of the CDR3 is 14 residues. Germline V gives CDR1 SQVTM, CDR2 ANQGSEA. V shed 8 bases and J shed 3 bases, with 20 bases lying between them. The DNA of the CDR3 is TGCAGCCTAATCCCGGGACGGAGGGTCTACGAGCAGTACTTC. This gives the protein CSLIPGRRVYEQYF.

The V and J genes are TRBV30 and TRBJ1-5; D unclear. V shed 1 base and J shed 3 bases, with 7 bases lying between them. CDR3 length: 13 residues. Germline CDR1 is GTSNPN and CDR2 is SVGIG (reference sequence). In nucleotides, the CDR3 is TGTGCCTGGAGTGGGGTTCCCAATCAGCCCCAGCATTTT. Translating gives CAWSGVPNQPQHF.

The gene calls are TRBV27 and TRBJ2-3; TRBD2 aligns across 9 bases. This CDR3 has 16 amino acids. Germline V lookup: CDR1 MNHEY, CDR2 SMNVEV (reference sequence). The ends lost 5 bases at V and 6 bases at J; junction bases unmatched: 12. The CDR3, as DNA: TGTGCCAGCAGTGACAGGGTAGCGGGAGCTGGTGATACGCAGTATTTT. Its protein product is CASSDRVAGAGDTQYF.

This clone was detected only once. The CDR3 DNA follows: TGTGCCAGCTCACCACCGATAAGGGGCCCCCTCTACACCGGGGAGCTGTTTTTT. It specifies CASSPPIRGPLYTGELFF. The gene calls are TRBV18 and TRBJ2-2, with D perhaps TRBD1 (5 bases). The CDR3 covers 18 residues. The germline V gene encodes CDR1 KGHSH and CDR2 LQKENI. V was cut by 0 bases and J by 3 bases, with 17 bases left in between.

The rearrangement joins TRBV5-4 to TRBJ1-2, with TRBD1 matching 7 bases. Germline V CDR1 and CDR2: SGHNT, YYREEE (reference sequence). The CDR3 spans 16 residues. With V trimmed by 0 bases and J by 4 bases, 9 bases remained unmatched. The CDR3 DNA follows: TGTGCCAGCAGCTTGGGTCTTGGGACAGCCATCTATGGCTACACCTTC. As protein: CASSLGLGTAIYGYTF.

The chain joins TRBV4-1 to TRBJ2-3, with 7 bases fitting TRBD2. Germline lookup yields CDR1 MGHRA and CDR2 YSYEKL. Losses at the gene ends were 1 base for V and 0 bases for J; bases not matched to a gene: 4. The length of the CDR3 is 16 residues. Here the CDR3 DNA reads TGCGCCAGCAGCCAAGCTTCGGGACTAAGCACAGATACGCAGTATTTT. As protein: CASSQASGLSTDTQYF.

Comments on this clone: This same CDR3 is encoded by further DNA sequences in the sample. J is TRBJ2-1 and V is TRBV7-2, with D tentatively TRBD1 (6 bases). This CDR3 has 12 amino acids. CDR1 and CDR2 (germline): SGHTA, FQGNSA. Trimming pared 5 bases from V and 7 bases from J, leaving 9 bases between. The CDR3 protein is CASSTGRNEQFF. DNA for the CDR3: TGTGCCAGCAGCACAGGGCGAAATGAGCAGTTCTTC.

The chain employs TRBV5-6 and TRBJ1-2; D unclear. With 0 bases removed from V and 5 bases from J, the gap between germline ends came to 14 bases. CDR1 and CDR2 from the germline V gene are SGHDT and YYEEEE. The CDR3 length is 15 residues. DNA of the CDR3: TGTGCCAGCAGCTTGGTGGCAGGAGCCCTATATGGCTACACCTTC. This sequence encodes CASSLVAGALYGYTF.